Below are 29 T cell receptor beta chains sequenced from a single sample in a study of control samples from healthy donors and cancer patients. Assay: immunoSEQ multiplex PCR; the TCRdb copy retains only in-frame clones and omits some. This repertoire shows 70,000 to 75,000 clones, about 90% found once; its top ten account for more than 3%. Sequenced input: blood. Receptors originate from a woman in her fifties or sixties in good health.

The CDR3: CATSRGGAGIDGYTF. In DNA, the CDR3 is TGTGCCACCAGCAGAGGAGGAGCAGGGATCGATGGCTACACCTTC. V is TRBV15 and J is TRBJ1-2, with D possibly TRBD1 on 5 matching bases. V lost 1 base, J lost 6 bases, and 15 bases lay in between. The germline CDR1 and CDR2 sequences are LNHNV and YYDKDF (reference sequence). The CDR3 consists of 15 residues.

The gene calls are TRBV7-6 and TRBJ2-3, with no clear D. The CDR3 extends over 13 amino acids. Germline V gives CDR1 SGHVS, CDR2 FNYEAQ. Deletions cut 2 bases from V and 5 bases from J, with 8 bases between. The CDR3 reads CASSLPPLDTQYF. CDR3 DNA sequence: TGTGCCAGCAGCTTACCCCCATTAGATACGCAGTATTTT.

V is TRBV5-4 and J is TRBJ2-3; no definite D call. From germline, CDR1 is SGHNT and CDR2 YYREEE (reference sequence). The V gene lost 1 base and the J gene lost 3 bases, with 9 bases spanning the gap. This CDR3 region has 14 residues. The CDR3 protein is CASSLSIDTDTQYF. CDR3 DNA: TGTGCCAGCAGCTTGTCGATCGATACAGATACGCAGTATTTT.

The chain combines TRBV29-1 with TRBJ1-4; D might be TRBD1 (6 bases). Looked up from germline, CDR1 is SQVTM and CDR2 is ANQGSEA. The V end lost 7 bases, the J end lost 7 bases, and 10 bases lay between the germline ends. The CDR3 has 11 residues. The CDR3 reads CSAHRAEKLFF. In DNA, the CDR3 is TGCAGCGCCCACAGGGCTGAAAAACTGTTTTTT. Filled out from reference TRBV29-1 and TRBJ1-4, the complete variable domain reads SAVISQKPSRDICQRGTSLTIQCQVDSQVTMMFWYRQQPGQSLTLIATANQGSEATYESGFVIDKFPISRPNLTFSTLTVSNMSPEDSSIYLCSAHRAEKLFFGSGTQLSVL.

In this sample, this clone turned up a few times. V usage is TRBV2 and J usage is TRBJ1-2, with 8 bases fitting TRBD1. CDR1 is SNHLY and CDR2 is FYNNEI in the germline V gene. The CDR3 extends over 20 amino acids. The V and J ends lost 2 bases and 8 bases, in that order; junction bases with no gene match: 25. CDR3: CASSENTSFFRRTGKRGYTF. The CDR3, as DNA: TGTGCCAGCAGTGAAAATACCTCGTTCTTCCGCCGGACAGGGAAGCGGGGCTACACCTTC. The whole variable domain, filled in from reference TRBV2 and TRBJ1-2, reads EPEVTQTPSHQVTQMGQEVILRCVPISNHLYFYWYRQILGQKVEFLVSFYNNEISEKSEIFDDQFSVERPDGSNFTLKIRSTKLEDSAMYFCASSENTSFFRRTGKRGYTFGSGTRLTVV.

The V call is TRBV5-1, the J call TRBJ1-1, with D possibly matching TRBD1 (5 bases). V was pared by 0 bases and J by 4 bases, with 10 bases between. Germline V gives CDR1 SGHRS, CDR2 YFSETQ. The CDR3 length is 14 residues. The DNA of the CDR3 is TGCGCCAGCAGCTTGGTTACAGGTAGCACTGAAGCTTTCTTT. Translating it yields CASSLVTGSTEAFF.

The V call is TRBV21-1, the J call TRBJ2-1; the table's D call TRBD2 went unverified against the DNA. TRBV21-1 is a documented pseudogene. This CDR3 comprises 18 residues. This chain's CDR3 is CASSKALLRGGVCNEQFF. CDR3 nucleotides: TGTGCCAGCAGCAAAGCGCTTTTGAGGGGAGGAGTTTGTAATGAGCAGTTCTTC.

The genes are TRBV2 and TRBJ2-6; no clear D gene. Germline values: CDR1 SNHLY, CDR2 FYNNEI. Trimming removed 7 bases at V and 0 bases at J, with 13 bases between. CDR3 length: 16 amino acids. The CDR3 sequence: CASTEQPYSGANVLTF. The CDR3 DNA sequence: TGTGCCAGCACAGAACAGCCTTACTCTGGGGCCAACGTCCTGACTTTC.

The chain is built from TRBV5-4 and TRBJ1-1; no firm D call. Deletions cut 0 bases from V and 0 bases from J, with 3 bases between. CDR1 is SGHNT, CDR2 YYREEE, per germline (reference sequence). CDR3 length equals 13 residues. CDR3 DNA: TGTGCCAGCAGCTTGGCGCTGAACACTGAAGCTTTCTTT. This encodes CASSLALNTEAFF.

This chain's CDR3 is CASSPGLQNSPLHF. The CDR3 nucleotides are TGTGCCAGCAGCCCGGGACTGCAAAATTCACCCCTCCACTTT. The rearrangement joins TRBV5-5 to TRBJ1-6; perhaps TRBD1 as D (5 bases). Trimming took 4 bases from V and 7 from J, leaving 12 bases between them. Germline-derived CDR1 and CDR2 are SGHKS and YYEKEE (reference sequence). The length of the CDR3 is 14 residues.

The CDR3 is CASTLTTGGRVNEQFF. DNA for the CDR3: TGTGCCAGCACGCTGACGACGGGCGGGAGGGTAAATGAGCAGTTCTTC. The V gene is TRBV27, the J gene TRBJ2-1; 9 bases are a match to TRBD2. V gave up 7 bases and J gave up 7 bases; unmatched junction bases: 14. The CDR3 sequence is 16 residues long. The V gene's germline CDR1 is MNHEY and CDR2 SMNVEV (reference sequence).

The rearrangement joins TRBV5-5 to TRBJ1-5; D perhaps matches TRBD1 (5 bases). The length of the CDR3 is 12 residues. V lost 0 bases, J lost 12 bases, and 10 bases lay in between. CDR1 and CDR2 from the germline V gene are SGHKS and YYEKEE (reference sequence). The CDR3 protein is CASSLGQGLQHF. CDR3 sequence (DNA): TGTGCCAGCAGCTTGGGGCAGGGCCTCCAGCATTTT.

This chain connects TRBV11-2 to TRBJ1-1; 7 bases match TRBD1. The J segment lost 4 bases and the V segment lost 5 bases, leaving 10 bases of the junction unmatched. Per germline, CDR1 SGHAT and CDR2 FQNNGV. This CDR3 is built from 15 residues. As DNA, the CDR3 is TGTGCCAGCAGCAGCCGGGACAGTCTAACCACTGAAGCTTTCTTT. Translation gives CASSSRDSLTTEAFF.

The chain combines TRBV6-6 with TRBJ2-1; D perhaps matches TRBD2 (5 bases). The germline V gene encodes CDR1 MNHNY and CDR2 SVGAGI (reference sequence). Trimming took off 2 bases at V and 6 bases at J, with 11 bases between the two ends. The CDR3 length is 14 residues. The chain's CDR3 is CASSYVLAGNEQFF. The DNA for the CDR3 is TGTGCCAGCAGTTACGTGCTAGCAGGCAATGAGCAGTTCTTC.

V and J are TRBV2 and TRBJ1-2; D may be TRBD1 (5 bases). Germline-derived CDR1 and CDR2 are SNHLY and FYNNEI. Trimming took 3 bases from V and 6 from J, leaving 17 bases between them. CDR3 size: 15 residues. Here the CDR3 DNA reads TGTGCCAGCAGTGAGCTCGTTCGGGGACCCCATGGCTACACCTTC. It is translated as CASSELVRGPHGYTF. The whole variable domain, filled in from reference TRBV2 and TRBJ1-2, reads EPEVTQTPSHQVTQMGQEVILRCVPISNHLYFYWYRQILGQKVEFLVSFYNNEISEKSEIFDDQFSVERPDGSNFTLKIRSTKLEDSAMYFCASSELVRGPHGYTFGSGTRLTVV.

The J gene is TRBJ1-6, the V gene TRBV10-3, with D unresolved. Between the trimmed V and J ends, which lost 2 bases and 0 bases, there was a span of 8 bases. The CDR3 loop spans 16 amino acids. Germline assignment: CDR1 ENHRY and CDR2 SYGVKD. The CDR3 DNA reads as TGTGCCATCAGTGAGGGGCTTAGCTCCTATAATTCACCCCTCCACTTT. Translating it yields CAISEGLSSYNSPLHF.

This sequence joins TRBV4-2 and TRBJ2-1; D perhaps matches TRBD2 (5 bases). Germline CDR1 reads LGHNA; CDR2 reads YNFKEQ. Trimming pared 3 bases from V and 0 bases from J, leaving 12 bases between. The CDR3 has 16 residues. CDR3 DNA sequence: TGTGCCAGCAGCCATTCAAGCGGAAGCTCCTACAATGAGCAGTTCTTC. Protein: CASSHSSGSSYNEQFF.

The J gene is TRBJ2-1, the V gene TRBV10-3; 12 positions agree with TRBD1. Germline V lookup: CDR1 ENHRY, CDR2 SYGVKD. Trimming cost V 2 bases and J 10 bases; bases outside gene matches: 6. The CDR3 sequence is 15 residues long. This CDR3 is CAISEGTGGLREQFF. The CDR3 DNA reads TGTGCCATCAGTGAGGGGACAGGGGGCCTCAGGGAGCAGTTCTTC.

V usage is TRBV30 and J usage is TRBJ1-3, with 11 bases fitting TRBD1. CDR1 GTSNPN and CDR2 SVGIG come from the germline V gene (reference sequence). The CDR3 loop spans 15 amino acids. J gave up 4 bases and V 3 bases, and 5 bases lay outside the gene matches. The CDR3 sequence: CAWSGQGAAGNTIYF. The CDR3 DNA follows: TGTGCCTGGAGCGGACAGGGGGCCGCAGGAAACACCATATATTTT. The whole variable domain, remainder taken from reference TRBV30 and TRBJ1-3, is SQTIHQWPATLVQPVGSPLSLECTVEGTSNPNLYWYRQAAGRGLQLLFYSVGIGQISSEVPQNLSASRPQDRQFILSSKKLLLSDSGFYLCAWSGQGAAGNTIYFGEGSWLTVV.

The chain carries TRBV18 and TRBJ1-1; D is uncertain. The CDR3 consists of 15 residues. V lost 3 bases and J 1 base, leaving 12 bases between the germline ends. CDR1 KGHSH and CDR2 LQKENI come from the germline V gene. The CDR3 region is CASSPSGWGNTEAFF. CDR3 sequence (DNA): TGTGCCAGCTCACCCTCAGGATGGGGGAACACTGAAGCTTTCTTT.

The rearrangement joins TRBV3-1 (or the pseudogene TRBV3-2) to TRBJ1-2, with TRBD1 matching 7 bases. CDR3 length: 12 amino acids. Germline CDR1 and CDR2: LGHDT and YNNKEL (reference sequence). Unmatched junction bases numbered 6, after V lost 1 base and J lost 13 bases. The CDR3 protein is CASSQGPGQLTF. The CDR3 DNA is TGTGCCAGCAGCCAAGGGCCGGGACAGCTCACCTTC.

The J gene is TRBJ2-1, the V gene TRBV6-5; 10 bases fit TRBD2. V shed 6 bases, J shed 8 bases, and the junction held 10 bases outside the gene matches. This CDR3 region has 15 residues. Germline CDR1 and CDR2: MNHEY and SVGAGI. The CDR3 sequence: CASRISGRALDEQFF. The CDR3, as DNA: TGTGCCAGCAGAATCAGCGGGAGGGCCCTAGATGAGCAGTTCTTC.

Points on this clone: One junction end disagrees with the germline gene, perhaps due to a read error. The chain employs TRBV12-3 or TRBV12-4 and TRBJ2-1; 7 bases map to TRBD2. The CDR3 has 13 amino acids. The CDR3 spells CASSSTSYDEQFF. DNA for the CDR3: TGTGCCAGCAGTTCGACTAGCTACGATGAGCAGTTCTTC.

The CDR3, as DNA: TGTGCCAGCAGTGATCGGACTAGCGGGAACAATGAGCAGTTCTTC. Translating gives CASSDRTSGNNEQFF. The chain carries TRBV6-1 and TRBJ2-1, with TRBD2 matching over 12 bases. V dropped 3 bases and J dropped 5; count of bases not matched to a gene: 2. The CDR3 is 15 amino acids. Germline CDR1 is MNHNS and CDR2 is SASEGT.

This clone showed up just once. The V and J genes are TRBV27 and TRBJ2-7; D tentatively fits TRBD1 or TRBD2 (6 bases each). V gave up 7 bases and J gave up 3 bases, with 19 bases separating them. Germline values: CDR1 MNHEY, CDR2 SMNVEV (reference sequence). There are 15 residues in the CDR3. CDR3 sequence (DNA): TGTGCCAGCACCTCAATCAGAGGGGGGAACTACGAGCAGTACTTC. Protein product: CASTSIRGGNYEQYF.

V gene TRBV6-5 combines with J gene TRBJ1-6; D is unresolved. CDR1 and CDR2 from the germline V gene are MNHEY and SVGAGI. V was pared by 6 bases and J by 10 bases, with 10 bases between. There are 12 residues in the CDR3. CDR3 coding DNA: TGTGCCAGCAGACTAGGGTCCTCACCCCTCCACTTT. Protein product: CASRLGSSPLHF.

This clone was detected only once. The V and J genes are TRBV18 and TRBJ2-2; D unresolved. The CDR3 is 13 residues long. The germline CDR1 and CDR2 sequences are KGHSH and LQKENI. Trimming stripped 6 bases from V and 6 bases from J, with 11 bases between. The CDR3 here is CASSLLSPGELFF. The CDR3, as DNA: TGTGCCAGCTCGCTCCTTTCCCCCGGGGAGCTGTTTTTT.

A single count supports this clone. The chain recombines TRBV28 with TRBJ1-2, with TRBD1 identical over 9 bases. The CDR3 is made up of 14 amino acids. The germline gives CDR1 MDHEN, CDR2 SYDVKM. V shed 6 bases, J shed 8 bases, and the junction held 10 bases outside the gene matches. The CDR3 reads CASRPGQGVNGYTF. For the CDR3, the DNA is TGTGCCAGCAGGCCGGGACAGGGAGTTAACGGCTACACCTTC.

V and J are TRBV15 and TRBJ2-7; D not certain. Trimming stripped 0 bases from V and 9 bases from J, with 12 bases between. The CDR3 has 13 amino acids. CDR1 and CDR2 from the germline V gene are LNHNV and YYDKDF (reference sequence). The CDR3 DNA reads TGTGCCACCAGCAGAGACCCCTCGTCCGGGCAGTACTTC. Protein: CATSRDPSSGQYF.